This T cell receptor (beta chain) originates from a study of T cells after somatic rescue of genetic block. Profiling relied on immunoSEQ multiplex PCR, and the TCRdb table lists in-frame clones only, not all of them. The table lists roughly 110,000 clones, about 93% of them singletons. Specimen: peripheral blood mononuclear cells (PBMCs). The sequence derives from a woman under 30.

The CDR3 nucleotides read TGTGCCAGTCATCGTCGACAGAAGAACACTGAAGCTTTCTTT. It yields the protein CASHRRQKNTEAFF. This chain uses TRBV19 with TRBJ1-1, with a possible D match to TRBD1 (5 bases). From germline, CDR1 is LNHDA and CDR2 SQIVND (reference sequence). There are 14 residues in the CDR3. V dropped 8 bases and J dropped 1 base, with 14 bases sitting between them.